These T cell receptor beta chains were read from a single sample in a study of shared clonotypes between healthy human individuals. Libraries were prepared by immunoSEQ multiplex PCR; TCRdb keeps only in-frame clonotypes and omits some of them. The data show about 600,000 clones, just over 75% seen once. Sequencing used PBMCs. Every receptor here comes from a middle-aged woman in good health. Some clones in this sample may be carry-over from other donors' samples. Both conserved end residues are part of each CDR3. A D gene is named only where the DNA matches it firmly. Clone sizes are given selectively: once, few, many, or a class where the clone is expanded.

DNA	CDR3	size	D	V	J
TGTGCCAGCTCACCGGGGACAGCTAGCAATCAGCCCCAGCATTTT	CASSPGTASNQPQHF	NA	TRBD1	TRBV18	TRBJ1-5
TGTGCCAGCAGCTCCCTAGCGGGAGGGCCTTCAATTTTGTATACGCAGTATTTT	CASSSLAGGPSILYTQYF	NA	TRBD2	TRBV11-2	TRBJ2-3
TGCGCCAGCAGAAAACTGGAATACGAGCAGTACTTC	CASRKLEYEQYF	NA	NA	TRBV5-1	TRBJ2-7
TGTGCCAGTTGCGCCGTCGGGACAGCAATCCGACACACTGAAGCTTTCTTT	CASCAVGTAIRHTEAFF	NA	TRBD1	TRBV19	TRBJ1-1
TGTGCCAGCAGCTTGGGCAGGGAGAGTGAGCAGTTCTTC	CASSLGRESEQFF	NA	NA	TRBV11-3	TRBJ2-1
TGTGCCAGCAGTCTCAGGGGGCTGGTCACTGAAGCTTTCTTT	CASSLRGLVTEAFF	few	TRBD1	TRBV28	TRBJ1-1
TGTGCCAGCTCACCAGACAGGGGAGAGACCCAGTACTTC	CASSPDRGETQYF	NA	TRBD1	TRBV18	TRBJ2-5
TGTGCCAGCAGTCTTTCGGGGGCTCCGGGCGAGCAGTACTTC	CASSLSGAPGEQYF	NA	NA	TRBV6-5	TRBJ2-7
TGTGCCAGCAGCGTAGATACTGGGTGGGGTACGCAGTATTTT	CASSVDTGWGTQYF	NA	NA	TRBV9	TRBJ2-3
TGTGCCAGCTCACCACAGCCAGGGGGCAGAGAGACCCAGTACTTC	CASSPQPGGRETQYF	NA	TRBD1	TRBV18	TRBJ2-5
TGTGCCACCAGCAGAGATGGGGTCGATTATGGCTACACCTTC	CATSRDGVDYGYTF	NA	NA	TRBV15	TRBJ1-2
TGTGCCAGCAGCTTAGACGACGGAAGGCAGTATTTT	CASSLDDGRQYF	NA	NA	TRBV11-3	TRBJ2-3
TGCGCCAGCAGCATGGGACCCACGAACACTGAAGCTTTCTTT	CASSMGPTNTEAFF	NA	NA	TRBV5-1	TRBJ1-1
TGTGCCTCCATCTGGGGGACTAGCGCCCATGAGCAGTTCTTC	CASIWGTSAHEQFF	once	TRBD2	TRBV7-9	TRBJ2-1
TGCGCCAGCAGCCAAGGCCCCGCCAGGGGGCGATATGAAAAACTGTTTTTT	CASSQGPARGRYEKLFF	few	TRBD1	TRBV4-1	TRBJ1-4
TGTGCCAGCAGCTTTCTAGCGGGAGGTGGAGAGACCCAGTACTTC	CASSFLAGGGETQYF	NA	TRBD2	TRBV7-9	TRBJ2-5
TGTGCCAGCAGTACAGGGCGGGGAGGTCAGCCCCAGCATTTT	CASSTGRGGQPQHF	NA	NA	TRBV2	TRBJ1-5
TGCGCCAGCAGTGAGGGTAGGGAGATTTACGAGCAGTACTTC	CASSEGREIYEQYF	once	NA	TRBV10-2	TRBJ2-7
TGTGCCAGCAGCCCCGGCACCGGGGAGCTGTTTTTT	CASSPGTGELFF	NA	NA	TRBV14	TRBJ2-2
TGTGCCAGCAGCGGTACAGGGGGTACAACTAATGAAAAACTGTTTTTT	CASSGTGGTTNEKLFF	NA	TRBD1	TRBV5-6	TRBJ1-4
TGCGCCAGCAGCCTGCTGACTAGCGGGACAGGGGAGCTGTTTTTT	CASSLLTSGTGELFF	NA	TRBD2	TRBV5-1	TRBJ2-2
TGTGCCAGCAGTGCGGACCCCCAGAGAAACACCATATATTTT	CASSADPQRNTIYF	NA	NA	TRBV9	TRBJ1-3
TGTGCCAGCAGCTCACTAGCGGGAGGGTCCTACGAGCAGTACTTC	CASSSLAGGSYEQYF	once	TRBD2	TRBV11-2	TRBJ2-7
TGTGCCAGCAGCCCCAAGGAATCGGTCGAGCTTATCAATGAGCAGTTCTTC	CASSPKESVELINEQFF	NA	NA	TRBV4-2	TRBJ2-1